A single T cell receptor beta chain is shown here with its context. The antigen is not known. This entry belongs to a study of beta chain features in type 1 diabetes. Study-wide results and caveats: Patients and controls would be equally affected if PCR favored shorter templates. TCRB CDR3 length was moderately but significantly reduced in all four CD4+ subsets of Type 1 diabetes patients. Fewer junction insertions and more nucleotide deletions appeared in type 1 diabetes patients.

V gave up 4 bases and J gave up 4 bases; unmatched junction bases: 6. CDR3 length: 15 amino acids. CDR1 SGHDN and CDR2 FVKESK come from the germline V gene. Reverse transcription of all isolated RNA meant that expressed TCRB transcripts were sequenced. Assay: immunoSEQ multiplex PCR; the TCRdb copy retains only in-frame clones and omits some. The sample includes about 650,000 clones, around 12% of them seen just once. This rearrangement joins TRBV14 to TRBJ2-5; 10 bases agree with TRBD1. Material: naive CD4+ T cells from blood. This TCR was sampled from a man aged 30 to 45 with type 1 diabetes. This chain's CDR3 is CASSLRDRGGETQYF. CDR3 nucleotides: TGTGCCAGCAGCCTTAGGGACAGGGGAGGAGAGACCCAGTACTTC.